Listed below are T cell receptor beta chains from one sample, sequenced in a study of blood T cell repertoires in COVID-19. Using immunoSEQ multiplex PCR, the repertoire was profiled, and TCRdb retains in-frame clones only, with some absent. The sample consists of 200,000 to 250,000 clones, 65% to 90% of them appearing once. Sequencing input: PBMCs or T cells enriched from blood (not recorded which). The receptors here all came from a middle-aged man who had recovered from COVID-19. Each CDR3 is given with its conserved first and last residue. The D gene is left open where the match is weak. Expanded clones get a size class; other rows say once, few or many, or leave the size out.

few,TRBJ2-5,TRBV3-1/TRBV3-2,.,CASSQDPSQETQYF,TGTGCCAGCAGCCAAGATCCTTCCCAAGAGACCCAGTACTTC
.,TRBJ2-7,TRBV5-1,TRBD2,CASSLMLAGGSSYEQYF,TGCGCCAGCAGTTTGATGCTAGCGGGAGGCAGCTCCTACGAGCAGTACTTC
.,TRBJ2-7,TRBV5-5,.,CASSWRVASSYEQYF,TGTGCCAGCAGCTGGAGGGTGGCGAGCTCCTACGAGCAGTACTTC
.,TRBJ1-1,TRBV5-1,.,CASKETENTEAFF,TGCGCCAGCAAGGAGACAGAGAACACTGAAGCTTTCTTT
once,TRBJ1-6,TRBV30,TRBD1,CAWSVAGTANSPLHF,TGTGCCTGGAGTGTGGCAGGGACAGCTAATTCACCCCTCCACTTT
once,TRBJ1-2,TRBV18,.,CASSAGIDANGYTF,TGTGCCAGCTCGGCCGGGATCGACGCCAATGGCTACACCTTC
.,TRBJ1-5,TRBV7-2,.,CASSLGAYNQPQHF,TGTGCCAGCAGCTTAGGGGCTTACAATCAGCCCCAGCATTTT
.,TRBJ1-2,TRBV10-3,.,CAIRMEGTNYGYTF,TGTGCCATCAGAATGGAGGGGACTAACTATGGCTACACCTTC
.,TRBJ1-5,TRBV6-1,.,CASSEHRRQPQHF,TGTGCCAGCAGTGAACACCGGAGGCAGCCCCAGCATTTT
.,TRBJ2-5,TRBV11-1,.,CASSAAEGQETQYF,TGTGCCAGCAGCGCAGCAGAGGGCCAAGAGACCCAGTACTTC
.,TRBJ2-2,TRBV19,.,CASSIAGPGDTGELFF,TGTGCCAGTAGTATAGCGGGACCAGGGGACACCGGGGAGCTGTTTTTT
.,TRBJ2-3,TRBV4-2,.,CASSQDLTVWRTSTDTQYF,TGTGCCAGCAGCCAAGATCTTACGGTATGGCGGACAAGCACAGATACGCAGTATTTT
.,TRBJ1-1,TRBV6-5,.,CASSYQVQATEAFF,TGTGCCAGCAGTTACCAGGTGCAAGCCACTGAAGCTTTCTTT
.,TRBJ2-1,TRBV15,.,CATSRRQLSYNEQFF,TGTGCCACCAGCAGAAGACAGCTCTCCTACAATGAGCAGTTCTTC
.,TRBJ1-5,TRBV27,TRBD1,CASSPGTGGLQPQHF,TGTGCCAGCAGCCCAGGGACAGGGGGACTTCAGCCCCAGCATTTT
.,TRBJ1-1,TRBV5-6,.,CASSLYLVPNHRNTEAFF,TGTGCCAGCAGCTTGTACCTCGTACCGAACCATAGGAACACTGAAGCTTTCTTT
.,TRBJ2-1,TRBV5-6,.,CASSLVAGEALGTYNEQFF,TGTGCCAGCAGCTTGGTAGCAGGGGAAGCCCTAGGAACCTACAATGAGCAGTTCTTC
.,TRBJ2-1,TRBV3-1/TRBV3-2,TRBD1,CASSQDGGQGAVEQFF,TGTGCCAGCAGCCAAGATGGAGGACAGGGGGCGGTTGAGCAGTTCTTC
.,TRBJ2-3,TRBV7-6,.,CASSLGHTQYF,TGTGCCAGCAGCTTAGGGCATACGCAGTATTTT
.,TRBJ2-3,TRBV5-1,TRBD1,CASSAGTGGTDTQYF,TGCGCCAGCAGCGCCGGGACAGGGGGCACAGATACGCAGTATTTT
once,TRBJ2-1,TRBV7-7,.,CASSRDSHNEQFF,TGTGCTAGCAGCCGGGACTCCCACAATGAGCAGTTCTTC
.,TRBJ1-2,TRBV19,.,CASKPKENREKNYGYTF,TGTGCCAGTAAGCCTAAAGAGAACAGGGAGAAAAACTATGGCTACACCTTC
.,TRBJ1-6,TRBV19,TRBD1,CASSTTGTDNSPLHF,TGTGCCAGTAGTACGACCGGGACAGATAATTCACCCCTCCACTTT
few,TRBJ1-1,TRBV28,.,CASSFSASMNTEAFF,TGTGCCAGCAGTTTTTCTGCAAGCATGAACACTGAAGCTTTCTTT
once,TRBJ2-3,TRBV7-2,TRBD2,CASSLEPGGAITDTQYF,TGTGCCAGCAGCTTAGAACCCGGGGGGGCGATCACAGATACGCAGTATTTT
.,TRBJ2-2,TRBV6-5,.,CASSKTWSTGELFF,TGTGCCAGCAGTAAGACTTGGTCGACCGGGGAGCTGTTTTTT
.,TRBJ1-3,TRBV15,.,CATSRDHGISSGNTIYF,TGTGCCACCAGCAGAGATCACGGGATAAGCTCTGGAAACACCATATATTTT
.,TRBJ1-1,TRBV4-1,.,CASSQVGANTEAFF,TGCGCCAGCAGCCAAGTGGGGGCCAACACTGAAGCTTTCTTT
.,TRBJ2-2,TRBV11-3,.,CASSLGPPGTYNTGELFF,TGTGCCAGCAGCTTAGGTCCCCCCGGGACATATAACACCGGGGAGCTGTTTTTT
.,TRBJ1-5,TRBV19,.,CASSIPPPPDQPQHF,TGTGCCAGTAGTATCCCCCCCCCACCGGATCAGCCCCAGCATTTT
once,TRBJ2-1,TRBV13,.,CASSLGQEQFF,TGTGCCAGCAGCTTAGGACAAGAGCAGTTCTTC
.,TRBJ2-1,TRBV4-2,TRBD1,CASSQPGGSSYNEQFF,TGTGCCAGCAGTCAACCAGGGGGCAGCTCCTACAATGAGCAGTTCTTC
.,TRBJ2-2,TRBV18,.,CASSLSGSAGELFF,TGTGCCAGCTCGTTATCAGGGTCGGCCGGGGAGCTGTTTTTT
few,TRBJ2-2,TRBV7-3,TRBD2,CASSPPGLADTGELFF,TGTGCCAGCAGCCCACCGGGACTAGCGGACACCGGGGAGCTGTTTTTT
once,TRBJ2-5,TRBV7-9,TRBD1,CASSWGTGEETQYF,TGTGCCAGCAGCTGGGGGACAGGGGAAGAGACCCAGTACTTC
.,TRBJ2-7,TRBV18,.,CASSPPFEARILPGEQYF,TGTGCCAGCTCACCACCGTTCGAGGCCCGCATTCTCCCGGGCGAGCAGTACTTC
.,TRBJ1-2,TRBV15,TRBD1,CATSRDRAAGGEGYTF,TGTGCCACCAGCAGAGACCGCGCCGCAGGGGGCGAAGGCTACACCTTC
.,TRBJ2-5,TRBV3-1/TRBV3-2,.,CASSQGQLQETQYF,TGTGCCAGCAGCCAAGGACAGCTACAAGAGACCCAGTACTTC
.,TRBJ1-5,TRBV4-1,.,CASSHAPRGLDQPQHF,TGCGCCAGCAGCCATGCCCCGAGAGGGTTGGATCAGCCCCAGCATTTT
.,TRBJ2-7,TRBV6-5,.,CASSYSITGPEQYF,TGTGCCAGCAGTTACTCGATAACAGGGCCCGAGCAGTACTTC
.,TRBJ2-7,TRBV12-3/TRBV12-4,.,CASSFSPSYEQYF,TGTGCCAGCAGTTTCAGTCCATCCTACGAGCAGTACTTC
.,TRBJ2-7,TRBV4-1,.,CASSQPSESYEQYF,TGCGCCAGCAGCCAACCTTCGGAGAGCTACGAGCAGTACTTC
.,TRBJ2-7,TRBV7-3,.,CASSLKAGPVPYEQYF,TGTGCCAGCAGCTTAAAAGCAGGGCCCGTCCCCTACGAGCAGTACTTC
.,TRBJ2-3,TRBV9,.,CASSGGLFPGDTQYF,TGTGCCAGCAGCGGGGGGCTCTTCCCCGGAGATACGCAGTATTTT
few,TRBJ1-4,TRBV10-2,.,CASMTPATNEKLFF,TGCGCCAGCATGACTCCCGCAACTAATGAAAAACTGTTTTTT
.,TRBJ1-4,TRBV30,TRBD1,CAWRRTTGTGEANEKLFF,TGTGCCTGGAGACGCACAACCGGGACAGGGGAGGCTAATGAAAAACTGTTTTTT
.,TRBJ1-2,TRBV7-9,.,CASSFDNYPSGYTF,TGTGCCAGCAGTTTCGACAATTACCCCTCTGGCTACACCTTC
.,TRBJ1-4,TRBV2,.,CASSVDGQGEKLFF,TGTGCCAGCAGTGTGGACGGACAAGGGGAAAAACTGTTTTTT
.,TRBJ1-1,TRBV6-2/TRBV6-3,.,CASSYYGQPYTEAFF,TGTGCCAGCAGTTACTACGGACAGCCGTACACTGAAGCTTTCTTT